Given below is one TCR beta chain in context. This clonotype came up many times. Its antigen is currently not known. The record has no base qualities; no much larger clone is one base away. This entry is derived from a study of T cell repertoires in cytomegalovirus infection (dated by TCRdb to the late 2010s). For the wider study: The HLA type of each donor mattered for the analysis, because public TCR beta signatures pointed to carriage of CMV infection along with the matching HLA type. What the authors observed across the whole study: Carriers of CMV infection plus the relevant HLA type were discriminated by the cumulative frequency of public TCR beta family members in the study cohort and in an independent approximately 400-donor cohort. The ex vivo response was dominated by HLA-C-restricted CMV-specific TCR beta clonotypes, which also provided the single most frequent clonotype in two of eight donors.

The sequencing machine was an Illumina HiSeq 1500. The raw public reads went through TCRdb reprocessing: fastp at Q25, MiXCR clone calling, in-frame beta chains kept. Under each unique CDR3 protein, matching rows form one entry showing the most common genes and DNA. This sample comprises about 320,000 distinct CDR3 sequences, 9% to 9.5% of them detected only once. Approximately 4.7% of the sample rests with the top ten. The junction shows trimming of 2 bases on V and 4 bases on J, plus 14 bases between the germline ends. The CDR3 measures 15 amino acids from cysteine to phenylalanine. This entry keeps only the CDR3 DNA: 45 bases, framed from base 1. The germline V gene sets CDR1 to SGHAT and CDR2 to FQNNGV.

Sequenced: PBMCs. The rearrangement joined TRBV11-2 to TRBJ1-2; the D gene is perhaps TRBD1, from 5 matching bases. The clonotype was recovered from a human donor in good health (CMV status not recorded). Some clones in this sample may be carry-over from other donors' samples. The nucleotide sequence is TGTGCCAGCAGCTTATCAAGGGGAATTCTCTATGGCTACACCTTC. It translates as CASSLSRGILYGYTF.